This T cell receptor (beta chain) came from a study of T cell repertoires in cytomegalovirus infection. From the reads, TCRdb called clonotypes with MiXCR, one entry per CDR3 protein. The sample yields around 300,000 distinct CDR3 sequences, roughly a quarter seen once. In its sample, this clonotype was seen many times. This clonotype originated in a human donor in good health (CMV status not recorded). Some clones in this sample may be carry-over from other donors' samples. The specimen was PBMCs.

CDR3 sequence (DNA): TGTGCCAGCAGTTACTCCTTCCTAGCGGGCCTATACAATGAGCAGTTCTTC. Protein product: CASSYSFLAGLYNEQFF. This chain connects TRBV6-2 or TRBV6-3 to TRBJ2-1; 8 positions match TRBD2. Per germline, CDR1 MNHEY and CDR2 SVGEGT. The CDR3 loop spans 17 amino acids. With 0 bases clipped from V and 4 bases from J, the junction kept 8 bases outside the gene matches.